The 12 T cell receptor beta chains below come from one sample, sequenced in a study of blood T cell repertoires in COVID-19. The table came from immunoSEQ multiplex PCR; TCRdb's copy has only in-frame clones and leaves some out. The table shows 390,000 or so clones, with around 86% occurring only once. The source material was peripheral blood. The receptors shown here come from a woman aged 25 to 39 with active or convalescent COVID-19.

The chain couples TRBV2 to TRBJ1-6; D uncertain. Germline CDR1 and CDR2: SNHLY and FYNNEI. Trimming cost V 6 bases and J 5 bases, with 11 bases left between them. This CDR3 has 14 amino acids. The CDR3 here is CASRYPRDNSPLHF. The CDR3 DNA follows: TGTGCCAGCAGGTACCCAAGAGATAATTCACCCCTCCACTTT.

The chain has TRBV15 and TRBJ1-5, with 7 bases aligning to TRBD1. The CDR3 loop spans 18 amino acids. V lost 0 bases, J lost 5 bases, and 13 bases stayed unmatched. Germline CDR1 and CDR2: LNHNV and YYDKDF (reference sequence). This chain's CDR3 is CATSRDRGQRDSYQPQHF. The CDR3 nucleotides read TGTGCCACCAGCAGAGATAGGGGACAGCGAGATAGTTATCAGCCCCAGCATTTT.

The chain recombines TRBV19 with TRBJ2-5; D possibly corresponds to TRBD1 (6 bases). The V gene lost 5 bases and the J gene lost 3 bases, with 25 bases spanning the gap. This CDR3 is built from 18 residues. Germline V gene sequence: CDR1 LNHDA, CDR2 SQIVND (reference sequence). DNA for the CDR3: TGTGCCAGTAGTTCAGCTTGGCCGGGACACAAGTTAGAAGAGACCCAGTACTTC. Translating it yields CASSSAWPGHKLEETQYF.

This rearrangement joins TRBV12-3 or TRBV12-4 to TRBJ1-3, with D unclear. There are 13 residues in the CDR3. Trimming shortened V by 8 bases and J by 2 bases, and 10 bases separated the two germline ends. The DNA for the CDR3 is TGTGCCAGCGCGGGTGAGCCTGGAAACACCATATATTTT. Residues: CASAGEPGNTIYF.

This clone showed up many times. The chain links TRBV6-5 to TRBJ1-2; TRBD1 might be the D (5 bases). The V end was cut by 4 bases, the J end by 5 bases, with 14 bases between. CDR1 and CDR2 (germline): MNHEY, SVGAGI. The CDR3 is 14 amino acids. The CDR3 sequence: CASSFRGIGYGYTF. For the CDR3, the DNA is TGTGCCAGCAGTTTTCGGGGGATCGGGTATGGCTACACCTTC.

The chain carries TRBV4-1 and TRBJ1-1; TRBD1 matches 7 bases. Germline V CDR1 and CDR2: MGHRA, YSYEKL. V shed 2 bases and J 6 bases; nucleotides not matched to a gene: 0. The CDR3 covers 12 residues. The CDR3, as DNA: TGCGCCAGCAGCCAACAGGGGGCTGAAGCTTTCTTT. The encoded protein is CASSQQGAEAFF.

This clone was seen more than once but under ten times. This chain links TRBV7-2 with TRBJ1-4; 7 bases fit TRBD1. With V trimmed by 2 bases and J by 5 bases, 11 bases remained unmatched. The CDR3 is 17 residues long. Germline V lookup: CDR1 SGHTA, CDR2 FQGNSA. The CDR3 DNA reads as TGTGCCAGCAGCTTATCCCCCGACAGGGTCAGAAATGAAAAACTGTTTTTT. Protein sequence: CASSLSPDRVRNEKLFF. Drawing the rest from reference TRBV7-2 and TRBJ1-4, the complete variable domain is GAGVSQSPSNKVTEKGKDVELRCDPISGHTALYWYRQSLGQGLEFLIYFQGNSAPDKSGLPSDRFSAERTGGSVSTLTIQRTQQEDSAVYLCASSLSPDRVRNEKLFFGSGTQLSVL.

The CDR3 DNA follows: TGCGCCAGCGGTAGAAATCCTGGCTCCTACGAGCAGTACTTC. Translation: CASGRNPGSYEQYF. J is TRBJ2-7 and V is TRBV5-1; no definite D call. Trimming took off 7 bases at V and 0 bases at J, with 14 bases between the two ends. Germline loops: CDR1 SGHRS, CDR2 YFSETQ. The CDR3 spans 14 residues.

This sequence joins TRBV4-1 and TRBJ2-1; TRBD2 agrees at 7 bases. From germline, CDR1 is MGHRA and CDR2 YSYEKL. This CDR3 contains 14 residues. V lost 2 bases to trimming and J lost 6 bases; unmatched junction nucleotides: 4. This CDR3 reads CASSQRDYINEQFF. CDR3 in DNA: TGCGCCAGCAGCCAACGGGACTACATCAATGAGCAGTTCTTC.

The chain couples TRBV5-6 to TRBJ1-1; the D is unclear. Trimming removed 2 bases from V and 6 bases from J, with 11 bases in between. The CDR3 contains 13 residues. Germline lookup yields CDR1 SGHDT and CDR2 YYEEEE. The CDR3, as DNA: TGTGCCAGCAGCTTCAAAGGGAGCTCTGAAGCTTTCTTT. Translating it yields CASSFKGSSEAFF.

V and J are TRBV20-1 and TRBJ2-1, with a possible D match to TRBD2 (5 bases). The CDR3 contains 11 residues. Looked up from germline, CDR1 is DFQATT and CDR2 is SNEGSKA (reference sequence). Trimming removed 6 bases from V and 6 bases from J, with 9 bases in between. CDR3 coding DNA: TGCAGTGCGGCGGGTCTCAATGAGCAGTTCTTC. Translation: CSAAGLNEQFF.

CDR3 loop: CASSQVQGGDSPLHF. CDR3 sequence (DNA): TGCGCCAGCAGCCAAGTGCAAGGGGGCGATTCACCCCTCCACTTT. The V gene is TRBV4-1, the J gene TRBJ1-6, with 7 positions matching TRBD1. The germline CDR1 and CDR2 sequences are MGHRA and YSYEKL. The junction had 5 bases not matched to a gene; V was cut back by 1 base and J by 8 bases. The CDR3 has 15 amino acids.